These 16 T cell receptor beta chains share one sample of origin, sequenced in a study of glioma-infiltrating T cells after dendritic cell vaccination. Sequenced by immunoSEQ multiplex PCR; TCRdb stores in-frame clones only, minus some. The table lists around 89,000 clones, under 90% of them singletons, with more than 15% in the top ten. The sequencing used blood, collected before dendritic cell vaccination. All receptors come from a human donor with glioblastoma.

V is TRBV29-1 and J is TRBJ2-1; 14 bases fit TRBD2. Trimming at V came to 3 bases and at J to 1 base, leaving 8 bases not matched to a gene. The CDR3 is made up of 18 amino acids. Germline V CDR1 and CDR2: SQVTM, ANQGSEA. This chain's CDR3 is CSVDSGTSGRISYNEQFF. The CDR3 DNA follows: TGCAGCGTTGACAGTGGGACTAGCGGGAGAATTTCCTACAATGAGCAGTTCTTC.

This clone showed up just once. The J gene is TRBJ1-6, the V gene TRBV10-3, with TRBD1 matching 7 bases. J gave up 7 bases and V 1 base, and 4 bases lay outside the gene matches. The CDR3 has 15 residues. Germline V lookup: CDR1 ENHRY, CDR2 SYGVKD. The CDR3: CAISEFKGANSPLHF. The DNA for the CDR3 is TGTGCCATCAGTGAGTTCAAGGGGGCGAATTCACCCCTCCACTTT.

This clone came up once. The gene calls are TRBV18 and TRBJ2-5; a possible D gene is TRBD1 (6 bases). V gave up 4 bases and J gave up 1 base, with 16 bases separating them. The CDR3 totals 16 residues. From germline, CDR1 is KGHSH and CDR2 LQKENI. The CDR3 DNA reads TGTGCCAGCTCACGGGAATTGGACAGCCCCCAAGAGACCCAGTACTTC. This translates into CASSRELDSPQETQYF.

This sequence joins TRBV28 and TRBJ2-1, with 7 nucleotides matching TRBD2. The CDR3 extends over 14 amino acids. CDR1 MDHEN and CDR2 SYDVKM come from the germline V gene. V dropped 3 bases and J dropped 9; count of bases not matched to a gene: 8. CDR3 sequence reads: CASSLVGGGGEQFF. The CDR3 bases are TGTGCCAGCAGTTTGGTGGGCGGGGGAGGTGAGCAGTTCTTC.

The CDR3 DNA is TGCGCCAGCAGCCCGGGGGGACAGGTGCAAGAGACCCAGTACTTC. It yields the protein CASSPGGQVQETQYF. The chain uses TRBV5-1 and TRBJ2-5, with a weak D call TRBD1 (8 bases). This CDR3 has 15 residues. Trimming removed 4 bases from V and 2 bases from J, with 15 bases in between. The germline CDR1 and CDR2 sequences are SGHRS and YFSETQ.

The chain links TRBV6-5 to TRBJ2-3; 9 bases are shared with TRBD2. This CDR3 has 16 residues. J was trimmed by 2 bases and V by 2 bases; bases with no gene match: 5. CDR1 and CDR2 from the germline V gene are MNHEY and SVGAGI. Here the CDR3 DNA reads TGTGCCAGCAGTTACGGCCTAGCGGGGAACACAGATACGCAGTATTTT. It is translated as CASSYGLAGNTDTQYF.

This clone was recorded a few times. This rearrangement joins TRBV9 to TRBJ2-3; 8 nucleotides align to TRBD2. Trimming removed 6 bases from V and 4 bases from J; junction bases left unmatched: 7. Germline V gene lookup returns CDR1 SGDLS and CDR2 YYNGEE. The CDR3 loop spans 14 amino acids. CDR3 nucleotide sequence: TGTGCCAGCAATTTAGCGGGGTACCCAGATACGCAGTATTTT. Its translation is CASNLAGYPDTQYF.

V and J are TRBV7-2 and TRBJ2-3, with 10 bases matching TRBD2. CDR3 size: 17 residues. CDR1 is SGHTA, CDR2 FQGNSA, per germline. With V trimmed by 1 base and J by 6 bases, 10 bases remained unmatched. The chain's CDR3 is CASSLGRSGGAVDTQYF. CDR3 nucleotides: TGTGCCAGCAGCTTAGGGCGAAGCGGGGGGGCCGTGGATACGCAGTATTTT.

This sequence joins TRBV4-3 and TRBJ1-2; D unclear. V was trimmed by 0 bases and J by 6 bases, leaving 8 bases between them. The CDR3 has 13 residues. Germline values: CDR1 LGHNA, CDR2 YSLEER. The CDR3 spells CASSQDRGDGYTF. CDR3 DNA: TGCGCCAGCAGCCAAGATCGAGGTGATGGCTACACCTTC.

This clone was observed a single time. The chain combines TRBV30 with TRBJ2-3; the match to TRBD1 covers 7 bases. Germline CDR1 reads GTSNPN; CDR2 reads SVGIG (reference sequence). The CDR3 sequence is 14 residues long. The V and J ends lost 2 bases and 2 bases, in that order; junction bases with no gene match: 4. The CDR3 protein is CAWSRGLDTDTQYF. The DNA for the CDR3 is TGTGCCTGGAGTAGGGGGCTAGACACAGATACGCAGTATTTT. The whole variable domain, filled in from reference TRBV30 and TRBJ2-3, reads SQTIHQWPATLVQPVGSPLSLECTVEGTSNPNLYWYRQAAGRGLQLLFYSVGIGQISSEVPQNLSASRPQDRQFILSSKKLLLSDSGFYLCAWSRGLDTDTQYFGPGTRLTVL.

The rearrangement uses TRBV7-9 and TRBJ1-5; no clear D gene. Germline CDR1 SEHNR, CDR2 FQNEAQ (reference sequence). V dropped 5 bases and J dropped 0 bases, with 8 bases sitting between them. This CDR3 has 14 residues. This CDR3 reads CASSLDYSNQPQHF. CDR3 nucleotides: TGTGCCAGCAGCCTCGACTATAGCAATCAGCCCCAGCATTTT.

The rearrangement uses TRBV13 and TRBJ2-5, with 10 bases matching TRBD1. Germline assignment: CDR1 PRHDT and CDR2 FYEKMQ (reference sequence). The CDR3 extends over 14 amino acids. After removal of 7 bases from V and 11 bases from J, the junction contained 13 bases not matched to a gene. The CDR3 DNA reads TGTGCCAGCAACCGAGCGGGACAGGGGCCCTGGCAGTACTTC. This sequence encodes CASNRAGQGPWQYF. Full variable domain (rest looked up from reference TRBV13 and TRBJ2-5): AAGVIQSPRHLIKEKRETATLKCYPIPRHDTVYWYQQGPGQDPQFLISFYEKMQSDKGSIPDRFSAQQFSDYHSELNMSSLELGDSALYFCASNRAGQGPWQYFGPGTRLLVL.

V and J are TRBV6-1 and TRBJ2-7; 12 bases align to TRBD2. V was pared by 4 bases and J by 3 bases, with 4 bases of the junction left unmatched. This CDR3 region has 15 residues. Germline CDR1 is MNHNS and CDR2 is SASEGT. The CDR3 DNA sequence: TGTGCCAGCAGTGTAACTAGCGGGGGGCTCTACGAGCAGTACTTC. Its translation is CASSVTSGGLYEQYF.

V is TRBV5-1 and J is TRBJ1-1; 8 bases line up with TRBD1. The CDR3 covers 18 residues. Germline V gives CDR1 SGHRS, CDR2 YFSETQ. V lost 4 bases and J lost 1; bases outside the gene matches: 15. The CDR3 protein is CASSPGRDRRPGNTEAFF. The CDR3 DNA is TGCGCCAGCAGCCCTGGCCGGGACAGGCGACCTGGGAACACTGAAGCTTTCTTT.

The rearrangement links TRBV9 to TRBJ1-1; 11 nucleotides align to TRBD1. Germline V gives CDR1 SGDLS, CDR2 YYNGEE. There are 13 residues in the CDR3. J was trimmed by 11 bases and V by 4 bases; bases with no gene match: 7. In nucleotides, the CDR3 is TGTGCCAGCAGCCCTGGACAGGGGGCAACGGCTTTCTTT. Translating it yields CASSPGQGATAFF.

J is TRBJ1-1 and V is TRBV6-5; the match to TRBD1 covers 9 bases. Germline values: CDR1 MNHEY, CDR2 SVGAGI. V lost 6 bases to trimming and J lost 3 bases; unmatched junction nucleotides: 5. The length of the CDR3 is 14 residues. For the CDR3, the DNA is TGTGCCAGCAGGGGGACAGGGATTGACACTGAAGCTTTCTTT. Translation: CASRGTGIDTEAFF.